This T cell receptor beta chain was captured in a study of blood T cell repertoires in COVID-19. Study-level background: The United States, Italy and Spain supplied acute and convalescent COVID-19 samples. PBMCs, B-cell-depleted T cells, or T cells provided the cDNA or gDNA that made up the material.

Germline CDR1 MNHEY, CDR2 SMNVEV (reference sequence). V dropped 5 bases and J dropped 0 bases, with 10 bases sitting between them. The CDR3 totals 15 residues. Participants' reported clinical history set cohort assignment. Produced via immunoSEQ multiplex PCR; TCRdb's table is partial and in-frame only. The sample comprises some 150,000 clones, 84% of which are singletons, and around 1.6% rests with the top ten. The chain uses TRBV27 and TRBJ2-2; D gene ambiguous. The source of this sequence is a woman aged 18-29 years who had been exposed to COVID-19. Sequencing was done on a sample of PBMCs or T cells enriched from blood (not recorded which). The CDR3 DNA reads as TGTGCCAGCAGTCATAGCCTATCGAACACCGGGGAGCTGTTTTTT. Protein sequence: CASSHSLSNTGELFF.